These 9 T cell receptor beta chains share one sample of origin, sequenced in a study of blood T cell repertoires in COVID-19. Libraries were prepared by immunoSEQ multiplex PCR; TCRdb keeps only in-frame clonotypes and omits some of them. The table shows some 180,000 clones, with approximately 86% occurring only once. Sample: PBMCs or T cells enriched from blood (not recorded which). Receptor source: a woman aged 60-75 years with acute COVID-19.

This clone was observed a single time. The V gene is TRBV21-1, the J gene TRBJ2-1; TRBD2, the D gene given by the table, was not confirmed from the DNA. TRBV21-1 is noted as a pseudogene. CDR3 length: 11 residues. CDR3 protein: CASPGGAEQFF. The CDR3 DNA reads TGTGCCAGCCCTGGCGGGGCAGAGCAGTTCTTC.

This clone was seen only a few times. V gene TRBV3-1 (or the pseudogene TRBV3-2) combines with J gene TRBJ1-2; D is unresolved. The CDR3 has 16 amino acids. Per germline, CDR1 LGHDT and CDR2 YNNKEL (reference sequence). Trimming removed 1 base at V and 7 bases at J, with 19 bases between. CDR3 amino acids: CASSQVRRPTSGGYTF. CDR3 sequence (DNA): TGTGCCAGCAGCCAAGTAAGGCGGCCGACTTCCGGTGGCTACACCTTC.

The chain employs TRBV30 and TRBJ1-4; 8 bases match TRBD1. CDR1 is GTSNPN, CDR2 SVGIG, per germline (reference sequence). J was trimmed by 7 bases and V by 3 bases; bases with no gene match: 7. This CDR3 spans 14 amino acids. The CDR3: CAWSAQGGGEKLFF. CDR3 DNA sequence: TGTGCCTGGAGCGCACAGGGGGGAGGTGAAAAACTGTTTTTT.

The chain is built from TRBV6-5 and TRBJ1-2; tentative D call: TRBD1 (5 bases). This CDR3 spans 14 amino acids. Germline V lookup: CDR1 MNHEY, CDR2 SVGAGI. V was clipped by 6 bases and J by 8 bases, with 19 bases between them. The CDR3 DNA follows: TGTGCCAGCAGGATAGACCGCTCCAAGGGGGGCTACACCTTC. This sequence encodes CASRIDRSKGGYTF.

This chain joins TRBV12-3 or TRBV12-4 and TRBJ1-5; TRBD1 might be the D (6 bases). Trimming cost V 6 bases and J 5 bases, with 11 bases left between them. The CDR3 spans 13 residues. The CDR3 region is CASSLDSYQPQHF. The CDR3 nucleotides read TGTGCCAGCAGCCTGGACAGCTATCAGCCCCAGCATTTT.

This clone was observed a single time. The rearrangement links TRBV4-3 to TRBJ1-1; perhaps TRBD1 as D (5 bases). Germline CDR1 and CDR2: LGHNA and YSLEER. The ends were cut back, 0 bases at V and 4 bases at J, with 12 bases in the middle. The CDR3 totals 15 residues. This CDR3 is CASSQDPRVGTEAFF. The CDR3 DNA reads as TGCGCCAGCAGCCAAGATCCCAGGGTGGGCACTGAAGCTTTCTTT.

This clone was found a few times. Written as DNA, the CDR3 is TGCGCCAGCAGTGAGCCACGGCTAGCGGGAGTTTACGAGCAGTACTTC. As protein: CASSEPRLAGVYEQYF. The chain carries TRBV10-2 and TRBJ2-7; 10 positions agree with TRBD2. CDR3 length equals 16 residues. Trimming at V came to 2 bases and at J to 4 bases, leaving 8 bases not matched to a gene. In germline, CDR1 is WSHSY, CDR2 SAAADI.

The chain has TRBV7-9 and TRBJ1-1; D gene uncertain. This CDR3 is built from 15 residues. V lost 1 base and J 1 base, leaving 10 bases between the germline ends. CDR1 and CDR2 from the germline V gene are SEHNR and FQNEAQ (reference sequence). The CDR3 here is CASSLVPLANTEAFF. Here the CDR3 DNA reads TGTGCCAGCAGCTTAGTTCCCTTAGCGAACACTGAAGCTTTCTTT. Full variable domain (missing parts from reference TRBV7-9 and TRBJ1-1): DTGVSQNPRHKITKRGQNVTFRCDPISEHNRLYWYRQTLGQGPEFLTYFQNEAQLEKSRLLSDRFSAERPKGSFSTLEIQRTEQGDSAMYLCASSLVPLANTEAFFGQGTRLTVV.

There are many counts of this clone. V gene TRBV20-1 combines with J gene TRBJ2-3, with D uncertain. V was shortened by 3 bases and J by 11 bases, with 9 bases between the two germline ends. The CDR3 totals 10 residues. CDR1 is DFQATT, CDR2 SNEGSKA, per germline (reference sequence). The CDR3: CSASGPMQYF. Here the CDR3 DNA reads TGCAGTGCTAGTGGTCCTATGCAGTATTTT.